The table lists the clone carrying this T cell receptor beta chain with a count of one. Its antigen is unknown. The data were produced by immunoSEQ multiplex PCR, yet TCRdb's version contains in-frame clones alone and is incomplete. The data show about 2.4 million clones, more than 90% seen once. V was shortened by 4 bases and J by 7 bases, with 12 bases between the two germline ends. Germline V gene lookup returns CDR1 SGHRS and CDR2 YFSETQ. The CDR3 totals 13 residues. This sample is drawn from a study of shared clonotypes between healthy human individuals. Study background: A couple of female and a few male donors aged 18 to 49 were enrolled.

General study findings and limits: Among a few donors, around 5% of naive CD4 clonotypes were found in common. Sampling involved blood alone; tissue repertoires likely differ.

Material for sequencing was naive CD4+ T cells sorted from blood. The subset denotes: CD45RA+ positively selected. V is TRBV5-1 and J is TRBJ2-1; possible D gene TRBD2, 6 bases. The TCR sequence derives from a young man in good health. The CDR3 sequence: CASSIGLINEQFF. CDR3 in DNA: TGCGCCAGCAGCATCGGACTAATAAATGAGCAGTTCTTC. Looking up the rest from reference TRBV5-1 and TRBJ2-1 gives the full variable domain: KAGVTQTPRYLIKTRGQQVTLSCSPISGHRSVSWYQQTPGQGLQFLFEYFSETQRNKGNFPGRFSGRQFSNSRSEMNVSTLELGDSALYLCASSIGLINEQFFGPGTRLTVL.